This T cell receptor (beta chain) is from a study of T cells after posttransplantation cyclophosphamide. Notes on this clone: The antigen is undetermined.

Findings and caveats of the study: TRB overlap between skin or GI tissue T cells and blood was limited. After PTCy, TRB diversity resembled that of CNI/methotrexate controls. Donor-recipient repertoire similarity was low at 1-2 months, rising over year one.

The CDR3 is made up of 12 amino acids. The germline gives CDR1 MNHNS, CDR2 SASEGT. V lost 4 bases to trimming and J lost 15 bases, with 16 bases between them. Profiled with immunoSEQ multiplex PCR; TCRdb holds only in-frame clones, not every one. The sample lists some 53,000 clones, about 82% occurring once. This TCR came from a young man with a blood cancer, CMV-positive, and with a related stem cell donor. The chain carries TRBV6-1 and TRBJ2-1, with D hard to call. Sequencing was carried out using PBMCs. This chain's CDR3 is CASSGLGVPSFF. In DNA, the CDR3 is TGTGCCAGCAGTGGTCTCGGTGTCCCATCGTTCTTC.